This entry lists 24 T cell receptor beta chains sequenced from one sample in a study of PD-1 blockade in classical Hodgkin lymphoma. Here immunoSEQ multiplex PCR was the method, and the copy in TCRdb shows in-frame clones only, minus some. Among around 26,000 clones listed, roughly four fifths were seen once. Every patient had relapsed following autologous stem cell transplantation, and cohorts differed in brentuximab vedotin exposure. The sequencing used peripheral blood mononuclear cells (PBMCs), collected before the second cycle of nivolumab. These receptors were obtained from a human donor with classical Hodgkin lymphoma.

The rearrangement uses TRBV5-1 and TRBJ2-5; D not resolved. Germline V CDR1 and CDR2: SGHRS, YFSETQ. The CDR3 runs 13 residues. The V gene lost 4 bases and the J gene lost 0 bases, with 7 bases spanning the gap. Here the CDR3 DNA reads TGCGCCAGCAGCCTTTCCTACCAAGAGACCCAGTACTTC. Translation gives CASSLSYQETQYF.

This chain joins TRBV28 and TRBJ1-2, with 7 bases that match TRBD1. This CDR3 comprises 18 residues. Germline lookup yields CDR1 MDHEN and CDR2 SYDVKM. V trimming: 1 base; J trimming: 8 bases; junction bases outside the gene matches: 19. Here the CDR3 reads CASSLSPPDRDFLGGYTF. In nucleotides, the CDR3 is TGTGCCAGCAGTTTATCCCCCCCCGACAGGGACTTTCTAGGAGGCTACACCTTC.

V is TRBV12-5 and J is TRBJ2-6; no clear D gene. The ends were cut back, 4 bases at V and 0 bases at J, with 1 base in the middle. Germline CDR1 reads LGHNT; CDR2 reads FRNRAP. The CDR3 has 13 residues. This chain's CDR3 is CASGYSGANVLTF. The CDR3 region has the DNA TGTGCTAGTGGTTACTCTGGGGCCAACGTCCTGACTTTC.

The rearrangement joins TRBV28 to TRBJ2-7, with D unclear. Germline V CDR1 and CDR2: MDHEN, SYDVKM. The CDR3 is 11 residues long. The germline V and J ends were trimmed by 8 bases and 3 bases, with 8 bases remaining between them. CDR3 sequence reads: CASGPSYEQYF. The DNA of the CDR3 is TGTGCCAGCGGTCCCAGCTACGAGCAGTACTTC.

This chain uses TRBV9 with TRBJ2-7; D is ambiguous. In germline, CDR1 is SGDLS, CDR2 YYNGEE. The V gene lost 0 bases and the J gene lost 9 bases, with 19 bases spanning the gap. CDR3 length: 15 residues. The CDR3 spells CASSVESAPLLGQYF. The CDR3 DNA sequence: TGTGCCAGCAGCGTAGAGTCGGCTCCACTCCTGGGGCAGTACTTC.

The gene calls are TRBV7-3 and TRBJ2-1, with TRBD1 matching over 7 bases. V lost 3 bases and J lost 7; bases outside the gene matches: 6. Germline CDR1 SGHTA, CDR2 FQGTGA. CDR3 length: 14 amino acids. The CDR3 DNA is TGTGCCAGCAGCTTGACAGGGACGGGGAATGAGCAGTTCTTC. Its protein is CASSLTGTGNEQFF.

The chain uses TRBV28 and TRBJ2-2; TRBD2 agrees at 9 bases. Germline CDR1 reads MDHEN; CDR2 reads SYDVKM. The CDR3 length is 17 residues. The J segment lost 3 bases and the V segment lost 3 bases, leaving 8 bases of the junction unmatched. The CDR3 sequence is CASSLAWVAGDTGELFF. The CDR3 nucleotides are TGTGCCAGCAGTTTGGCCTGGGTAGCGGGAGACACCGGGGAGCTGTTTTTT.

This clone has only a few counts. This chain joins TRBV4-3 and TRBJ2-7; D call uncertain. CDR1 LGHNA and CDR2 YSLEER come from the germline V gene. V lost 4 bases and J lost 5, with 15 bases in between. This CDR3 has 14 residues. CDR3 in DNA: TGCGCCAGCAGCCCATCGGCGGTAACCCACGAGCAGTACTTC. Translation gives CASSPSAVTHEQYF.

The gene calls are TRBV28 and TRBJ2-7, with D possibly being TRBD1 or TRBD2 (6 bases each). V shed 1 base and J shed 2 bases, with 9 bases lying between them. The V gene's germline CDR1 is MDHEN and CDR2 SYDVKM. The length of the CDR3 is 14 residues. The CDR3 reads CASSLLGGPYEQYF. DNA of the CDR3: TGTGCCAGCAGTTTATTGGGGGGCCCCTACGAGCAGTACTTC.

V usage is TRBV4-3 and J usage is TRBJ1-2; D ambiguous. Germline V gives CDR1 LGHNA, CDR2 YSLEER. CDR3 length: 14 amino acids. The V end lost 1 base, the J end lost 4 bases, and 10 bases lay between the germline ends. This chain's CDR3 is CASSQGNSGYGYTF. As DNA, the CDR3 is TGCGCCAGCAGCCAAGGAAACTCGGGCTATGGCTACACCTTC.

A note on this clone: Additional DNA sequences in this sample encode the identical CDR3. V usage is TRBV11-3 and J usage is TRBJ2-2, with TRBD1 matching 7 bases. V lost 1 base, J lost 0 bases, and 5 bases stayed unmatched. The germline V gene has CDR1 SGHNT and CDR2 YENEEA. The CDR3 has 17 amino acids. CDR3 bases: TGTGCCAGCAGCTTAGGGCGGACAGGTCCGAACACCGGGGAGCTGTTTTTT. Translated: CASSLGRTGPNTGELFF.

The chain combines TRBV2 with TRBJ1-5; D possibly corresponds to TRBD1 (5 bases). CDR3 size: 13 residues. Germline assignment: CDR1 SNHLY and CDR2 FYNNEI. V lost 6 bases and J lost 7, with 13 bases in between. The CDR3 DNA is TGTGCCAGCAGCGCAGGGTTGGGCCAGCCCCAGCATTTT. The encoded protein is CASSAGLGQPQHF.

V is TRBV11-2 and J is TRBJ2-1; 8 bases match TRBD1. The CDR3 extends over 15 amino acids. The ends lost 2 bases at V and 10 bases at J; junction bases unmatched: 10. Germline assignment: CDR1 SGHAT and CDR2 FQNNGV. The CDR3 DNA is TGTGCCAGCAGCTTAAGGGACAGGCTGGATTTAGAGCAGTTCTTC. Amino acids: CASSLRDRLDLEQFF.

J is TRBJ2-3 and V is TRBV7-2, with D perhaps TRBD1 (6 bases). With 5 bases removed from V and 5 bases from J, the gap between germline ends came to 14 bases. Germline lookup yields CDR1 SGHTA and CDR2 FQGNSA. This CDR3 region has 14 residues. CDR3 loop: CASSRGTRGDTQYF. As DNA, the CDR3 is TGTGCCAGCAGCCGCGGAACCAGGGGAGATACGCAGTATTTT.

A single count supports this clone. An end of the junction differs from the germline gene, which may be a read error. The CDR3 DNA is TGTGCTAGCAGCTTATGGGGCACGAACACTGAAGCTTTCTTT. This translates into CASSLWGTNTEAFF. The V and J genes are TRBV7-7 and TRBJ1-1, with D possibly being TRBD1 (5 bases). The CDR3 runs 14 residues. CDR1 SSHAT and CDR2 FNYEAQ come from the germline V gene (reference sequence).

The sample holds one count of this clone. The rearrangement joins TRBV28 to TRBJ2-1; TRBD2 is a possible D gene (6 bases). Germline CDR1 MDHEN, CDR2 SYDVKM. Trimming took off 6 bases at V and 0 bases at J, with 18 bases between the two ends. The CDR3 covers 17 residues. Here the CDR3 DNA reads TGTGCCAGCAGGGCTGTGATCGGGAGTAGCTCCTACAATGAGCAGTTCTTC. As protein: CASRAVIGSSSYNEQFF.

The gene calls are TRBV7-3 and TRBJ2-1; 7 bases fit TRBD1. This CDR3 contains 15 residues. The germline CDR1 and CDR2 sequences are SGHTA and FQGTGA. V lost 0 bases and J lost 5; bases outside the gene matches: 4. The CDR3 spells CASSLTGTVDNEQFF. The CDR3 DNA follows: TGTGCCAGCAGCTTAACGGGGACAGTGGACAATGAGCAGTTCTTC.

The chain joins TRBV28 to TRBJ2-3, with 8 positions matching TRBD2. This CDR3 spans 16 amino acids. V gave up 6 bases and J gave up 3 bases; unmatched junction bases: 11. Germline V gene sequence: CDR1 MDHEN, CDR2 SYDVKM. The DNA for the CDR3 is TGTGCCAGCAGATCAGCCGGGGGGGGAGGAACAGATACGCAGTATTTT. Translation: CASRSAGGGGTDTQYF.

The rearrangement links TRBV5-1 to TRBJ2-1; TRBD2 matches at 12 bases. Per germline, CDR1 SGHRS and CDR2 YFSETQ. Trimming took 4 bases from V and 9 from J; bases not matched to a gene: 8. The CDR3 length is 15 residues. This CDR3 is CASSTDPGLAGEQFF. The CDR3, as DNA: TGCGCCAGCAGCACGGACCCGGGACTAGCGGGTGAGCAGTTCTTC.

The chain employs TRBV15 and TRBJ2-2, with TRBD1 matching 7 bases. Germline assignment: CDR1 LNHNV and CDR2 YYDKDF (reference sequence). The CDR3 is made up of 15 amino acids. The V and J ends lost 1 base and 5 bases, in that order; junction bases with no gene match: 4. DNA of the CDR3: TGTGCCACCAGCAGAGGTCCAGGGGGAACCGGGGAGCTGTTTTTT. Residues: CATSRGPGGTGELFF. Full variable domain (remainder filled in from reference TRBV15 and TRBJ2-2): DAMVIQNPRYQVTQFGKPVTLSCSQTLNHNVMYWYQQKSSQAPKLLFHYYDKDFNNEADTPDNFQSRRPNTSFCFLDIRSPGLGDTAMYLCATSRGPGGTGELFFGEGSRLTVL.

This chain connects TRBV5-8 to TRBJ2-7; the D gene is possibly TRBD2 (6 bases). Germline-derived CDR1 and CDR2 are SGHTS and YDEGEE. The CDR3 is 12 residues long. V was cut by 5 bases and J by 6 bases, with 12 bases left in between. The CDR3 DNA is TGTGCCAGCAGGCGACTAGTCCCCGAGCAGTACTTC. It translates to CASRRLVPEQYF.

The genes are TRBV28 and TRBJ2-4, with 9 bases that match TRBD1. The CDR3 contains 13 residues. Germline V gene lookup returns CDR1 MDHEN and CDR2 SYDVKM. V trimming: 7 bases; J trimming: 5 bases; junction bases outside the gene matches: 3. The CDR3 reads CASTRTGENIQYF. CDR3 sequence (DNA): TGTGCCAGCACCCGGACAGGGGAAAACATTCAGTACTTC.

The rearrangement links TRBV6-4 to TRBJ2-1; 8 bases line up with TRBD2. Germline assignment: CDR1 MRHNA and CDR2 SNTAGT. This CDR3 is built from 15 residues. Trimming at V came to 2 bases and at J to 4 bases, leaving 4 bases not matched to a gene. The CDR3 reads CASSDNSGEYNEQFF. CDR3 sequence (DNA): TGTGCCAGCAGTGACAATAGCGGGGAGTACAATGAGCAGTTCTTC.

This chain links TRBV27 with TRBJ1-2; 7 nucleotides align to TRBD1. The CDR3 contains 12 residues. V was clipped by 8 bases and J by 8 bases; unmatched bases: 8. In germline, CDR1 is MNHEY, CDR2 SMNVEV (reference sequence). This CDR3 is CASGLTGRGYTF. The CDR3 DNA reads as TGTGCCAGCGGGTTGACAGGGAGAGGCTACACCTTC.